The present T cell receptor beta chain was sequenced within a study of OX40 agonist ivuxolimab in advanced cancers. For the study at large: Prior checkpoint blockade (anti-PD-1, anti-PD-L1 or anti-CTLA-4) was permitted; about 40% had it. In three patients, partial responses were observed, one with hepatocellular carcinoma and two with cutaneous melanoma.

Repertoires were generated with immunoSEQ multiplex PCR, while TCRdb's copy carries only in-frame clones and drops some. Of tens of thousands of clones listed, over 75% are singletons. At cycle 4 day 1, cycle 7 day 1, and baseline, blood was sampled. This clone was detected once. The CDR3 has 13 residues. The germline V gene has CDR1 SGHNT and CDR2 YYREEE (reference sequence). With 2 bases removed from V and 1 base from J, the gap between germline ends came to 6 bases. V and J are TRBV5-4 and TRBJ1-1; no clear D gene. The receptor's source is an adult with an advanced solid tumor such as melanoma, head and neck, liver or kidney cancer. Specimen: CD4+ or CD8+ T cells sorted from blood, collected in a trial of the OX40 agonist ivuxolimab. The CDR3 DNA sequence: TGTGCCAGCAGCTTAAGCGAGAACACTGAAGCTTTCTTT. This gives the protein CASSLSENTEAFF.